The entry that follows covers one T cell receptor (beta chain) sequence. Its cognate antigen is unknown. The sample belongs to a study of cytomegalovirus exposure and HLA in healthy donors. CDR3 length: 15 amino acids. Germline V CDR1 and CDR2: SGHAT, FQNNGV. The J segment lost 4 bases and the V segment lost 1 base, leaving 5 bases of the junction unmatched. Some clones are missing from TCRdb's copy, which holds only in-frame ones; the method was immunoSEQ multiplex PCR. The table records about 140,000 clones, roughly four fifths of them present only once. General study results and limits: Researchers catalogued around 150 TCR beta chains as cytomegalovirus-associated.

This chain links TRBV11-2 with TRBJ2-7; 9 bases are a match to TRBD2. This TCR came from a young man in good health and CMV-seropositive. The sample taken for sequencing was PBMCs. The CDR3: CASSLAGSGSYEQYF. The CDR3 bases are TGTGCCAGCAGCTTAGCAGGTAGCGGGAGTTACGAGCAGTACTTC.